Listed here are 21 T cell receptor beta chains from one sample, sequenced in a study of T cell responses to AZD1222 COVID-19 vaccine. Libraries were prepared by immunoSEQ multiplex PCR; TCRdb keeps only in-frame clonotypes and omits some of them. The data contain around 140,000 clones, 93% of them singletons. The sequences come from peripheral blood, collected on day 0 of AZD1222 vaccination. Every receptor here comes from an adult in good health.

The CDR3 protein is CGLVVAGDEKLFF. CDR3 nucleotides: TGTGGCCTAGTGGTGGCCGGTGATGAAAAACTGTTTTTT. The V call is TRBV10-3, the J call TRBJ1-4; D remains ambiguous. This CDR3 has 13 amino acids. From germline, CDR1 is ENHRY and CDR2 SYGVKD.

The count of this clone is one. The gene calls are TRBV5-1 and TRBJ1-6, with TRBD1 matching 11 bases. With 4 bases clipped from V and 9 bases from J, the junction kept 9 bases outside the gene matches. The CDR3 runs to 16 residues. The germline V gene has CDR1 SGHRS and CDR2 YFSETQ. Here the CDR3 reads CASSPAGTGGFSPLHF. Here the CDR3 DNA reads TGCGCCAGCAGCCCGGCCGGGACAGGGGGTTTTTCACCCCTCCACTTT.

The chain combines TRBV29-1 with TRBJ2-2; possibly TRBD1 for D (5 bases). Germline-derived CDR1 and CDR2 are SQVTM and ANQGSEA. V lost 6 bases to trimming and J lost 3 bases, with 17 bases between them. The CDR3 consists of 15 residues. In nucleotides, the CDR3 is TGCAGCGTGATGACAGACCAGGGATACACCGGGGAGCTGTTTTTT. This gives the protein CSVMTDQGYTGELFF.

J is TRBJ1-1 and V is TRBV11-2; no reliable D call. CDR3 length equals 12 residues. Per germline, CDR1 SGHAT and CDR2 FQNNGV. V was clipped by 6 bases and J by 1 base, with 6 bases between them. For the CDR3, the DNA is TGTGCCAGCAGGAAGTGGAACACTGAAGCTTTCTTT. Translating it yields CASRKWNTEAFF.

V and J are TRBV5-1 and TRBJ1-5, with 7 bases matching TRBD1. The germline gives CDR1 SGHRS, CDR2 YFSETQ. Trimming at V came to 3 bases and at J to 2 bases, leaving 2 bases not matched to a gene. There are 14 residues in the CDR3. The CDR3 protein is CASSWTGGNQPQHF. The CDR3 DNA is TGCGCCAGCAGCTGGACAGGAGGCAATCAGCCCCAGCATTTT. The variable domain in full, completed from reference TRBV5-1 and TRBJ1-5, reads KAGVTQTPRYLIKTRGQQVTLSCSPISGHRSVSWYQQTPGQGLQFLFEYFSETQRNKGNFPGRFSGRQFSNSRSEMNVSTLELGDSALYLCASSWTGGNQPQHFGDGTRLSIL.

This chain joins TRBV11-1 and TRBJ1-4; no reliable D call. Trimming removed 1 base from V and 4 bases from J, with 13 bases in between. This CDR3 comprises 16 residues. CDR1 and CDR2 from the germline V gene are SGHAT and FQDESV (reference sequence). CDR3: CASSLVPTEYNEKLFF. CDR3 DNA sequence: TGTGCCAGCAGCTTAGTCCCGACGGAATATAATGAAAAACTGTTTTTT.

The V gene is TRBV10-3, the J gene TRBJ1-5, with D perhaps TRBD1 (6 bases). Germline V gene lookup returns CDR1 ENHRY and CDR2 SYGVKD. CDR3 length: 14 residues. V dropped 2 bases and J dropped 5 bases, with 10 bases sitting between them. The CDR3 DNA reads TGTGCCATCAGTGAGACAGGGCAAGATCAGCCCCAGCATTTT. It codes for CAISETGQDQPQHF.

The gene calls are TRBV5-6 and TRBJ1-1; D is unresolved. Trimming left V 1 base short and J 3 bases short, with 10 bases between. The germline V gene has CDR1 SGHDT and CDR2 YYEEEE. The CDR3 covers 14 residues. For the CDR3, the DNA is TGTGCCAGCAGCTTGAAAGGATACTACACTGAAGCTTTCTTT. Translating gives CASSLKGYYTEAFF.

A word on this clone: Other nucleotide sequences in the sample specify the same CDR3. The V and J genes are TRBV5-1 and TRBJ1-2, with D tentatively TRBD1 (5 bases). The CDR3 contains 14 residues. V lost 5 bases and J 2 bases, leaving 13 bases between the germline ends. The germline CDR1 and CDR2 sequences are SGHRS and YFSETQ. CDR3 in amino acids: CASSSGQMNYGYTF. CDR3 nucleotide sequence: TGCGCCAGCAGTTCCGGACAAATGAACTATGGCTACACCTTC.

J is TRBJ1-2 and V is TRBV19; tentatively, D is TRBD1 (5 bases). Trimming pared 0 bases from V and 6 bases from J, leaving 17 bases between. The length of the CDR3 is 16 residues. The V gene's germline CDR1 is LNHDA and CDR2 SQIVND (reference sequence). This CDR3 reads CASSIDRGRVGNGYTF. CDR3 nucleotide sequence: TGTGCCAGTAGTATAGATCGGGGCAGGGTTGGGAATGGCTACACCTTC.

The genes are TRBV6-6 and TRBJ2-6; a possible D gene is TRBD2 (5 bases). Deletions cut 6 bases from V and 0 bases from J, with 12 bases between. CDR1 and CDR2 (germline): MNHNY, SVGAGI (reference sequence). The CDR3 is 16 amino acids. The DNA for the CDR3 is TGTGCCAGCAGGGGATGGACTGACTCTGGGGCCAACGTCCTGACTTTC. Translating it yields CASRGWTDSGANVLTF.

This sequence joins TRBV9 and TRBJ1-1; TRBD1 is a possible D gene (5 bases). Per the germline V gene, CDR1 is SGDLS and CDR2 is YYNGEE. The ends were cut back, 4 bases at V and 4 bases at J, with 14 bases in the middle. This CDR3 spans 14 amino acids. The chain's CDR3 is CASSPQVGGTEAFF. The DNA of the CDR3 is TGTGCCAGCAGCCCACAGGTGGGTGGCACTGAAGCTTTCTTT.

The V call is TRBV5-1, the J call TRBJ2-1; a weak D match, TRBD1 (5 bases). This CDR3 has 15 residues. The V gene lost 0 bases and the J gene lost 0 bases, with 7 bases spanning the gap. CDR1 SGHRS and CDR2 YFSETQ come from the germline V gene. The CDR3, as DNA: TGCGCCAGCAGCTTGGAACAGGCCTCCTACAATGAGCAGTTCTTC. It yields the protein CASSLEQASYNEQFF.

This clone was seen once. The V call is TRBV9, the J call TRBJ2-5; the match to TRBD2 covers 10 bases. CDR3 length: 16 amino acids. Germline V gene sequence: CDR1 SGDLS, CDR2 YYNGEE. V shed 4 bases, J shed 5 bases, and the junction held 11 bases outside the gene matches. CDR3 region: CASSLEGSGGSETQYF. DNA for the CDR3: TGTGCCAGCAGCCTAGAGGGTAGCGGGGGGTCGGAGACCCAGTACTTC.

The genes are TRBV27 and TRBJ1-5; D remains unclear. The CDR3 is made up of 13 amino acids. CDR1 and CDR2 from the germline V gene are MNHEY and SMNVEV (reference sequence). The ends were cut back, 5 bases at V and 4 bases at J, with 9 bases in the middle. CDR3 nucleotides: TGTGCCAGCAGTCTGCAGGATAATCAGCCCCAGCATTTT. Translation gives CASSLQDNQPQHF.

This sequence joins TRBV7-9 and TRBJ2-7; tentative D call: TRBD1 (6 bases). Germline V lookup: CDR1 SEHNR, CDR2 FQNEAQ (reference sequence). The V end was cut by 4 bases, the J end by 0 bases, with 16 bases between. This CDR3 is 16 amino acids long. As DNA, the CDR3 is TGTGCCAGCAGCTACTCTTATGGACAGCCCTCCTACGAGCAGTACTTC. Its protein is CASSYSYGQPSYEQYF.

This clone was seen once. J is TRBJ1-2 and V is TRBV28, with D possibly being TRBD1 (5 bases). Germline V gene lookup returns CDR1 MDHEN and CDR2 SYDVKM. The CDR3 has 13 residues. The germline V and J ends were trimmed by 2 bases and 4 bases, with 8 bases remaining between them. Written as DNA, the CDR3 is TGTGCCAGCAGTTTAGCGAGGGGCTATGGCTACACCTTC. This sequence encodes CASSLARGYGYTF.

V and J are TRBV6-5 and TRBJ1-2; D is uncertain. Germline V gene lookup returns CDR1 MNHEY and CDR2 SVGAGI. V lost 6 bases, J lost 0 bases, and 11 bases lay in between. The CDR3 runs 14 residues. The DNA for the CDR3 is TGTGCCAGCAGGTGGGCAGCGTCTAACTATGGCTACACCTTC. This translates into CASRWAASNYGYTF.

The rearrangement uses TRBV11-2 and TRBJ1-1; D is perhaps TRBD1 (6 bases). Looked up from germline, CDR1 is SGHAT and CDR2 is FQNNGV. This CDR3 comprises 17 residues. V was cut by 5 bases and J by 7 bases, with 26 bases left in between. This CDR3 is CASSHPRDTQPRIEAFF. DNA for the CDR3: TGTGCCAGCAGCCACCCCCGGGACACCCAACCACGGATTGAAGCTTTCTTT. Based on the CDR3 plus reference TRBV11-2 and TRBJ1-1, the full variable domain is EAGVAQSPRYKIIEKRQSVAFWCNPISGHATLYWYQQILGQGPKLLIQFQNNGVVDDSQLPKDRFSAERLKGVDSTLKIQPAKLEDSAVYLCASSHPRDTQPRIEAFFGQGTRLTVV.

This rearrangement joins TRBV5-1 to TRBJ2-7, with D unclear. The CDR3 runs 14 residues. The germline gives CDR1 SGHRS, CDR2 YFSETQ. The V gene lost 0 bases and the J gene lost 7 bases, with 14 bases spanning the gap. CDR3 sequence (DNA): TGCGCCAGCAGCTTGGAGGCCAATACTTTGGAGCAGTACTTC. Translation gives CASSLEANTLEQYF.

V and J are TRBV24-1 and TRBJ1-2; D is uncertain. Germline V gives CDR1 KGHDR, CDR2 SFDVKD. V was cut by 5 bases and J by 4 bases, with 10 bases left in between. The CDR3 is 13 amino acids. The CDR3 DNA reads as TGTGCCACCAGTGTAGGCAGCTCCTATGGCTACACCTTC. Amino acids: CATSVGSSYGYTF.